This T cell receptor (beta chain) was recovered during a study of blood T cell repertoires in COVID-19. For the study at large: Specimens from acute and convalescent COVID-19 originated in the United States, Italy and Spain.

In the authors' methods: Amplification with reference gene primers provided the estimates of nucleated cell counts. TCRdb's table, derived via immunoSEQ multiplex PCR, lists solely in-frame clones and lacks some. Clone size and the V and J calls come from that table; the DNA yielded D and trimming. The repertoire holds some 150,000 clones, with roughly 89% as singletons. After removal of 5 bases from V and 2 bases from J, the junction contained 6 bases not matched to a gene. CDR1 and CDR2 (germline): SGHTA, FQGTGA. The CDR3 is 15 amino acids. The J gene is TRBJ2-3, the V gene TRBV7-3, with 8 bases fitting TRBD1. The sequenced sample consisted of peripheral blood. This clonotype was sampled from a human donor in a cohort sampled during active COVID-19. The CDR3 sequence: CASSGDRGFTDTQYF. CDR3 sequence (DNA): TGTGCCAGCAGCGGAGACAGGGGTTTCACAGATACGCAGTATTTT. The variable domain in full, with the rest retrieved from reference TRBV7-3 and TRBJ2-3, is GAGVSQTPSNKVTEKGKYVELRCDPISGHTALYWYRQSLGQGPEFLIYFQGTGAADDSGLPNDRFFAVRPEGSVSTLKIQRTERGDSAVYLCASSGDRGFTDTQYFGPGTRLTVL.